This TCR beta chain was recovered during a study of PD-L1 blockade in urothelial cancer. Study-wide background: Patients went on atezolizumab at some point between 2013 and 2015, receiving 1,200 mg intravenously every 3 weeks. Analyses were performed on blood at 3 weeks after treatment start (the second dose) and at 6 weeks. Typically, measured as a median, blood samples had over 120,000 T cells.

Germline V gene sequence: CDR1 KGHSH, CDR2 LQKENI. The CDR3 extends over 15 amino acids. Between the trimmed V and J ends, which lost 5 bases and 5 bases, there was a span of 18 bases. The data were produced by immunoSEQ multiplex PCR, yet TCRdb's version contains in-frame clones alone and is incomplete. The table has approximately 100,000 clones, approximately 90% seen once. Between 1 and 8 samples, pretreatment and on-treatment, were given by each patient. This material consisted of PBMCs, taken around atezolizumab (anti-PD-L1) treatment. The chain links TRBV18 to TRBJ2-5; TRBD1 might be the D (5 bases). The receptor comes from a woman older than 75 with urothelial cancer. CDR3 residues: CASSSEAGQMETQYF. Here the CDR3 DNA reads TGTGCCAGCTCATCGGAAGCTGGACAAATGGAGACCCAGTACTTC.